The rows below give T cell receptor beta chains drawn from one sample of a study of cytomegalovirus exposure and HLA in healthy donors. Assay used: immunoSEQ multiplex PCR; TCRdb lists only in-frame clones, some missing. This sample has 90,000 to 95,000 clones, with 80% found just once. Source material: PBMCs. The receptors were gathered from a young man in good health and CMV-seronegative. CDR3s include the opening cysteine and the closing phenylalanine or tryptophan. D genes are given only for firm matches. Size is stated for part of the rows, as once, few or many counts, or as a class when the clone is expanded.

d_call j_call v_call clone_size cdr3_aa cdr3_nt
. TRBJ1-4 TRBV19 . CASSWSGENEKLFF TGTGCCAGTAGCTGGAGTGGAGAGAATGAAAAACTGTTTTTT
. TRBJ2-1 TRBV5-1 . CASTIDRGGDEQFF TGCGCCAGCACTATAGACAGGGGAGGGGATGAGCAGTTCTTC
. TRBJ1-2 TRBV5-4 few CASTAPHTNYGYTF TGTGCCAGCACAGCGCCCCATACTAACTATGGCTACACCTTC
. TRBJ2-7 TRBV2 . CASIGAGGSSLAYEQYF TGTGCCAGCATCGGGGCCGGGGGTAGCTCCCTCGCCTACGAGCAGTACTTC
TRBD2 TRBJ2-1 TRBV9 . CASSVVAGGPNEQFF TGTGCCAGCAGCGTAGTAGCGGGGGGGCCAAATGAGCAGTTCTTC
TRBD1 TRBJ1-2 TRBV6-1 . CASSEGPLQGNGYTF TGTGCCAGCAGTGAGGGACCCCTACAGGGGAATGGCTACACCTTC
TRBD1 TRBJ1-5 TRBV28 . CASLWTGGTYSNQPQHF TGTGCCAGTTTATGGACAGGGGGGACTTATAGCAATCAGCCCCAGCATTTT
. TRBJ1-5 TRBV7-8 . CASSGQTDQPQHF TGTGCCAGCAGCGGACAGACCGATCAGCCCCAGCATTTT
TRBD1 TRBJ2-2 TRBV7-9 . CASRSGTGGAGRTGELFF TGTGCCAGCAGATCCGGGACAGGGGGCGCCGGGCGGACCGGGGAGCTGTTTTTT
TRBD1 TRBJ2-1 TRBV6-4 few CASSDAGTDYNEQFF TGTGCCAGCAGTGACGCTGGGACAGACTACAATGAGCAGTTCTTC
. TRBJ2-7 TRBV7-8 once CASTPQGYEQYF TGTGCCAGCACCCCCCAGGGCTACGAGCAGTACTTC
. TRBJ2-3 TRBV5-1 . CASSLTTVTDTQYF TGCGCCAGCAGCTTGACGACTGTTACAGATACGCAGTATTTT
. TRBJ1-2 TRBV4-1 . CASSQAQRFGYTF TGCGCCAGCAGCCAAGCGCAGAGGTTTGGCTACACCTTC
. TRBJ2-5 TRBV30 . CAWSPRETQYF TGTGCCTGGAGCCCTCGGGAGACCCAGTACTTC
TRBD2 TRBJ2-2 TRBV7-3 . CASSQLAGGNTGELFF TGTGCCAGCAGCCAACTAGCGGGGGGCAACACCGGGGAGCTGTTTTTT
TRBD2 TRBJ2-2 TRBV11-3 . CASSESRGTTGELFF TGTGCCAGCAGCGAATCGCGGGGGACCACCGGGGAGCTGTTTTTT
. TRBJ1-1 TRBV5-1 . CASSFNFRGGVMNTEAFF TGCGCCAGCAGCTTTAATTTCAGGGGAGGGGTAATGAACACTGAAGCTTTCTTT
. TRBJ1-4 TRBV2 once CASGRQGREKLFF TGTGCCAGCGGTAGGCAGGGTCGGGAAAAACTGTTTTTT
TRBD2 TRBJ2-7 TRBV7-3 once CASSLSAGGLYEQYF TGTGCCAGCAGCTTATCCGCGGGGGGTTTGTACGAGCAGTACTTC
TRBD1 TRBJ2-6 TRBV2 . CASSELPGQDFSGANVLTF TGTGCCAGCAGTGAGCTACCGGGACAGGACTTCTCTGGGGCCAACGTCCTGACTTTC
TRBD1 TRBJ2-5 TRBV5-1 . CASSPQGAKGETQYF TGCGCCAGCAGCCCGCAGGGGGCGAAGGGGGAGACCCAGTACTTC
. TRBJ2-6 TRBV15 . CATSRDLGTLSGANVLTF TGTGCCACCAGCAGAGACTTGGGGACATTGTCTGGGGCCAACGTCCTGACTTTC
TRBD2 TRBJ2-1 TRBV5-6 . CASSLAASGGRNEQFF TGTGCCAGCAGCTTGGCCGCAAGCGGGGGGAGGAATGAGCAGTTCTTC
. TRBJ2-1 TRBV7-9 . CASSLIGGNEQFF TGTGCCAGCAGCTTAATTGGCGGGAATGAGCAGTTCTTC
. TRBJ1-6 TRBV9 . CASSVRQTNSPLHF TGTGCCAGCAGCGTGCGACAGACTAATTCACCCCTCCACTTT
TRBD1 TRBJ2-1 TRBV6-1 . CASNPGQRYNEQFF TGTGCCAGCAACCCGGGACAGAGGTACAATGAGCAGTTCTTC
TRBD2 TRBJ2-5 TRBV10-3 once CAIQTSGEETQYF TGTGCCATCCAAACTAGCGGGGAAGAGACCCAGTACTTC
TRBD2 TRBJ2-1 TRBV4-1 once CASSQEALADYNEQFF TGCGCCAGCAGCCAAGAGGCACTAGCGGATTACAATGAGCAGTTCTTC
. TRBJ2-5 TRBV7-7 . CASSLMIAAETQYF TGTGCCAGCAGCTTGATGATAGCTGCGGAGACCCAGTACTTC
TRBD1 TRBJ2-7 TRBV4-2 . CASSQTVTGVYEQYF TGTGCCAGCAGCCAAACCGTGACAGGGGTCTACGAGCAGTACTTC
TRBD1 TRBJ2-1 TRBV9 . CASSAFRDRGYNEQFF TGTGCCAGCAGCGCTTTCCGGGACAGGGGTTACAATGAGCAGTTCTTC
. TRBJ2-2 TRBV6-6 . CASSYSSGTNTGELFF TGTGCCAGCAGTTACTCATCCGGGACGAACACCGGGGAGCTGTTTTTT
TRBD1 TRBJ1-3 TRBV7-8 once CASSPQGAGNTIYF TGTGCCAGCAGCCCGCAGGGGGCTGGAAACACCATATATTTT
. TRBJ2-2 TRBV6-1 . CASSERRMKNGELFF TGTGCCAGCAGTGAAAGGAGGATGAAGAACGGGGAGCTGTTTTTT
. TRBJ1-2 TRBV2 . CASSVGGNYGYTF TGTGCCAGCAGTGTCGGGGGGAACTATGGCTACACCTTC
. TRBJ2-1 TRBV9 . CASSSGDRREQFF TGTGCCAGCAGCTCTGGAGACAGGCGCGAGCAGTTCTTC
. TRBJ1-2 TRBV9 . CASSVATRDIGAGYTF TGTGCCAGCAGCGTAGCTACAAGGGACATCGGGGCTGGCTACACCTTC
. TRBJ2-5 TRBV4-2 . CASSQDGQGTQETQYF TGTGCCAGCAGCCAAGATGGGCAGGGGACCCAAGAGACCCAGTACTTC
TRBD2 TRBJ2-7 TRBV5-4 . CASSPSGGSYEQYF TGTGCCAGCAGCCCTAGCGGTGGCTCCTACGAGCAGTACTTC
. TRBJ1-2 TRBV5-5 . CASSTTPAGRAHYYGYTF TGTGCCAGCAGCACGACGCCGGCAGGGAGGGCCCACTACTATGGCTACACCTTC
TRBD2 TRBJ2-5 TRBV6-4 few CASSPLAGHQETQYF TGTGCCAGCAGTCCCCTAGCGGGGCACCAAGAGACCCAGTACTTC
. TRBJ1-5 TRBV6-5 few CASSSQGISNQPQHF TGTGCCAGCAGTTCACAGGGAATTAGCAATCAGCCCCAGCATTTT
TRBD1 TRBJ1-2 TRBV6-6 . CASSWDSLNYGYTF TGTGCCAGCAGTTGGGACAGCCTGAACTATGGCTACACCTTC
TRBD1 TRBJ2-2 TRBV28 . CASTTGRDRGFRGELFF TGTGCCAGCACCACGGGGCGGGACAGGGGATTTAGGGGGGAGCTGTTTTTT
. TRBJ2-1 TRBV5-1 . CASSFSTYNEQFF TGCGCCAGCAGCTTCTCTACTTACAATGAGCAGTTCTTC
. TRBJ1-1 TRBV19 . CASSIVGIGGTEAFF TGTGCCAGTAGTATAGTGGGGATTGGGGGGACTGAAGCTTTCTTT
. TRBJ2-1 TRBV10-3 . CAISPGSATNYNEQFF TGTGCCATCTCCCCGGGAAGCGCTACCAACTACAATGAGCAGTTCTTC
TRBD1 TRBJ1-6 TRBV2 few CASRADRGRGNSPLHF TGTGCCAGCAGAGCCGACAGGGGACGTGGAAATTCACCCCTCCACTTT